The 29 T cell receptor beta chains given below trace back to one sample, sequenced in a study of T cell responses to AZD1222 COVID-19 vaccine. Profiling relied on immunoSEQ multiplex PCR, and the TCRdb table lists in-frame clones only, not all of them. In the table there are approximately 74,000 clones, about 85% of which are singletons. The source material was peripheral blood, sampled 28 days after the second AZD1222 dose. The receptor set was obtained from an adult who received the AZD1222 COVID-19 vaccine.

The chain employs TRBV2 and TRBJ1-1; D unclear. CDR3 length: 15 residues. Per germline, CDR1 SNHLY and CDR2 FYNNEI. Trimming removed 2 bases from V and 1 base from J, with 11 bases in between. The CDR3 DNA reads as TGTGCCAGCAGTGAAATGGGCATCCAGAACACTGAAGCTTTCTTT. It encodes CASSEMGIQNTEAFF.

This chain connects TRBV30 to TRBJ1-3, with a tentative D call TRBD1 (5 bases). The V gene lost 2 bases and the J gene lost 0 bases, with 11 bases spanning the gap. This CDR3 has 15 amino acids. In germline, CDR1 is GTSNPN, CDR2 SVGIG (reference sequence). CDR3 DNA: TGTGCCTGGAGTCCGGGACTGATCTCTGGAAACACCATATATTTT. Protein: CAWSPGLISGNTIYF.

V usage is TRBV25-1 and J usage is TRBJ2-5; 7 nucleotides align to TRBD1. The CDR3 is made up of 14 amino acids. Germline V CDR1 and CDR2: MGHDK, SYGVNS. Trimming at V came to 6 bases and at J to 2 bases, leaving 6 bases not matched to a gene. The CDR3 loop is CASSKPGQQETQYF. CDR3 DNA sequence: TGTGCCAGCAGCAAGCCGGGACAGCAAGAGACCCAGTACTTC.

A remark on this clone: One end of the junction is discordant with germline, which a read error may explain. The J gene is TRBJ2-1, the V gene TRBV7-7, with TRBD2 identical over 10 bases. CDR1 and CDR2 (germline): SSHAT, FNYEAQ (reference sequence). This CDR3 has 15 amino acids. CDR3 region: CASSFLAGAHNEQFF. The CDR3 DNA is TGTGCTAGCAGCTTCCTAGCGGGAGCGCACAATGAGCAGTTCTTC.

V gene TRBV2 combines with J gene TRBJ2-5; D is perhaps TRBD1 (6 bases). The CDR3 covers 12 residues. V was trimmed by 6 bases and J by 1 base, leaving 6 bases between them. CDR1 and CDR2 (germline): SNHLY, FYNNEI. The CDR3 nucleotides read TGTGCCAGCAGGGACAGCCAAGAGACCCAGTACTTC. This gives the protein CASRDSQETQYF.

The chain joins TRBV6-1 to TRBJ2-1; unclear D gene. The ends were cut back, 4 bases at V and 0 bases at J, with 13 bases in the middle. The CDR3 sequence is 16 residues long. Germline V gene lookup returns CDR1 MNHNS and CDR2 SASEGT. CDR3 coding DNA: TGTGCCAGCAGTGTGGGCAGTACCACCTCCTACAATGAGCAGTTCTTC. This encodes CASSVGSTTSYNEQFF.

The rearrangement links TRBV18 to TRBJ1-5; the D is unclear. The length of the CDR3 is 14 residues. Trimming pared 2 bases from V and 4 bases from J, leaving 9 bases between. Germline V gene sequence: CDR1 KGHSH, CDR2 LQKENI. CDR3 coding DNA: TGTGCCAGCTCACCATATTTGGGGAATCAGCCCCAGCATTTT. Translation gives CASSPYLGNQPQHF.

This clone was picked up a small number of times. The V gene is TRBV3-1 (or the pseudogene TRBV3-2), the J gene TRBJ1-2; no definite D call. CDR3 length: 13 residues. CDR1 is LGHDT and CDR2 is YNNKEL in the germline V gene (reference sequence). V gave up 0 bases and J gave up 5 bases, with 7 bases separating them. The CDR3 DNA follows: TGTGCCAGCAGCCAAGATGGGCAGTATGGCTACACCTTC. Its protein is CASSQDGQYGYTF.

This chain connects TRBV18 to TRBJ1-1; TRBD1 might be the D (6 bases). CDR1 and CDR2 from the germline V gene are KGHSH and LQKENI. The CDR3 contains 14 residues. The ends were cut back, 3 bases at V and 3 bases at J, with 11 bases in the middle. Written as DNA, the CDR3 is TGTGCCAGCTCACCGGACAGAGGGGACACTGAAGCTTTCTTT. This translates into CASSPDRGDTEAFF.

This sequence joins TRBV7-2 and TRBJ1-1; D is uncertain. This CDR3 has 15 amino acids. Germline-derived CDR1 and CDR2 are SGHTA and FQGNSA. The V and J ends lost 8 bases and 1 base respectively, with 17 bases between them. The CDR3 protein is CASSLQGRTNTEAFF. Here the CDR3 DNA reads TGTGCCAGCTCCCTGCAAGGGCGAACGAACACTGAAGCTTTCTTT.

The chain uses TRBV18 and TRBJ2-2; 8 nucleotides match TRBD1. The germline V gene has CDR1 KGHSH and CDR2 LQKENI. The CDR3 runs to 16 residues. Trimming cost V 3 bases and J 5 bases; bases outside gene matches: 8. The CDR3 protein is CASSPRTDRVTGELFF. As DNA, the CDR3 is TGTGCCAGCTCACCTAGGACGGACAGGGTAACCGGGGAGCTGTTTTTT.

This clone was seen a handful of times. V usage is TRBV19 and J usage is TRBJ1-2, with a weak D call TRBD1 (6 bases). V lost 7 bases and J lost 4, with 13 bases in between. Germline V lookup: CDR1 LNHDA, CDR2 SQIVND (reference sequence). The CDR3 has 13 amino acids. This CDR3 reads CASTGQKLYGYTF. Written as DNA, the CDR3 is TGTGCCAGTACCGGACAGAAACTCTATGGCTACACCTTC.

CDR3 sequence: CASSLKVGQWYF. The CDR3, as DNA: TGTGCCAGCAGCTTAAAGGTGGGGCAATGGTACTTC. The V and J genes are TRBV7-9 and TRBJ2-5, with a possible D match to TRBD1 (5 bases). The CDR3 has 12 residues. V was shortened by 2 bases and J by 13 bases, with 14 bases between the two germline ends. Germline-derived CDR1 and CDR2 are SEHNR and FQNEAQ (reference sequence). Drawing the rest from reference TRBV7-9 and TRBJ2-5, the complete variable domain is DTGVSQNPRHKITKRGQNVTFRCDPISEHNRLYWYRQTLGQGPEFLTYFQNEAQLEKSRLLSDRFSAERPKGSFSTLEIQRTEQGDSAMYLCASSLKVGQWYFGPGTRLLVL.

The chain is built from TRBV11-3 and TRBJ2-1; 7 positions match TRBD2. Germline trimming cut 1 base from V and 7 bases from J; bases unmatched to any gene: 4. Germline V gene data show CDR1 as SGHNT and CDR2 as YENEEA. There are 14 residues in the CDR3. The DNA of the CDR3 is TGTGCCAGCAGCTTAGTCGGGGGAGGGAATGAGCAGTTCTTC. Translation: CASSLVGGGNEQFF.

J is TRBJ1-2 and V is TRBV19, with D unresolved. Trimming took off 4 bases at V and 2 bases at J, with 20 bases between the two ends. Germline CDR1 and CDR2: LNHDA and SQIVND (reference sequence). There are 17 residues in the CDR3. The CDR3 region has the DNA TGTGCCAGTAGTAGAGGACGGACCAGTGTTTTCAACTATGGCTACACCTTC. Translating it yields CASSRGRTSVFNYGYTF.

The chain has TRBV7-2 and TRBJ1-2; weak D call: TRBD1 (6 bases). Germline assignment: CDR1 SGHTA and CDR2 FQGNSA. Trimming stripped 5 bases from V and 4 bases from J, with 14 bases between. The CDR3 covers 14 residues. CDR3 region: CASSPRQARYGYTF. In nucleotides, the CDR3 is TGTGCCAGCAGCCCCCGACAGGCCCGCTATGGCTACACCTTC. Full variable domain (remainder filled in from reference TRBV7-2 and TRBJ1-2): GAGVSQSPSNKVTEKGKDVELRCDPISGHTALYWYRQSLGQGLEFLIYFQGNSAPDKSGLPSDRFSAERTGGSVSTLTIQRTQQEDSAVYLCASSPRQARYGYTFGSGTRLTVV.

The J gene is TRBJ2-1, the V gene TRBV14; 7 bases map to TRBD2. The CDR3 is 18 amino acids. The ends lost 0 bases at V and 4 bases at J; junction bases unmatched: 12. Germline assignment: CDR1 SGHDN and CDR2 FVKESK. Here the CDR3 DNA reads TGTGCCAGCAGCCAAGAGGCGGGAGCGTGGATGGTATACAATGAGCAGTTCTTC. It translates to CASSQEAGAWMVYNEQFF.

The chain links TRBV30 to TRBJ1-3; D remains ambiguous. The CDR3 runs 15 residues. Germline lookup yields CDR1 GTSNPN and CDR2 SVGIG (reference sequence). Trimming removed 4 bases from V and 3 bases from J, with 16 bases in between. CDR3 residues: CAWNGLSSGGNTIYF. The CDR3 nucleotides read TGTGCCTGGAATGGCCTCTCTTCGGGTGGAAACACCATATATTTT.

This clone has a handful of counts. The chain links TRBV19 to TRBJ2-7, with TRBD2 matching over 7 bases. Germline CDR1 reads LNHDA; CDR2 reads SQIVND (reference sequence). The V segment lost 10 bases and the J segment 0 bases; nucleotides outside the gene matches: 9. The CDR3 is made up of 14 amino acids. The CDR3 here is CATSLGGNSYEQYF. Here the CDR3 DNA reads TGTGCCACCTCTTTGGGAGGGAACTCCTACGAGCAGTACTTC.

DNA of the CDR3: TGTGCCAGCAGTTTATTACAGGGGAGCAATCAGCCCCAGCATTTT. Protein: CASSLLQGSNQPQHF. The chain employs TRBV27 and TRBJ1-5, with 7 bases lining up with TRBD1. Germline V gene sequence: CDR1 MNHEY, CDR2 SMNVEV (reference sequence). The CDR3 contains 15 residues. The ends lost 1 base at V and 1 base at J; junction bases unmatched: 1.

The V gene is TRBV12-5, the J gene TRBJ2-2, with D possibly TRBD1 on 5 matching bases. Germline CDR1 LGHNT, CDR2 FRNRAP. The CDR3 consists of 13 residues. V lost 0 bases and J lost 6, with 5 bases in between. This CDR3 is CASGLVGAGELFF. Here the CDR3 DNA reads TGTGCTAGTGGTTTGGTAGGGGCCGGGGAGCTGTTTTTT.

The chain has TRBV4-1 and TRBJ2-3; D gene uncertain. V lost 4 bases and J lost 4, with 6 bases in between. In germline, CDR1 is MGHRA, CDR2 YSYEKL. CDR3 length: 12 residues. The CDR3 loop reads CASSLPPDTQYF. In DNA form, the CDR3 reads TGCGCCAGCAGCCTCCCCCCAGATACGCAGTATTTT.

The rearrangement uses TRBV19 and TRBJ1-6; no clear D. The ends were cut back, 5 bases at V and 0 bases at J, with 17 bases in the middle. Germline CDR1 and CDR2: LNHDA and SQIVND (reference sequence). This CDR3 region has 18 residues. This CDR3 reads CASSPGPPESSYNSPLHF. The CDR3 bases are TGTGCCAGTAGTCCCGGTCCTCCTGAGAGCTCCTATAATTCACCCCTCCACTTT.

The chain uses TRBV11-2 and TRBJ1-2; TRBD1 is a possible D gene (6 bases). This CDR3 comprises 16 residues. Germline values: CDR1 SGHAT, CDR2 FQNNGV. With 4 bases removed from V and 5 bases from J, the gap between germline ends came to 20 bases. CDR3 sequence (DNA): TGTGCCAGCAGCTCTAGCAGGGGCCGGGGGCCATATGGCTACACCTTC. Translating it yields CASSSSRGRGPYGYTF.

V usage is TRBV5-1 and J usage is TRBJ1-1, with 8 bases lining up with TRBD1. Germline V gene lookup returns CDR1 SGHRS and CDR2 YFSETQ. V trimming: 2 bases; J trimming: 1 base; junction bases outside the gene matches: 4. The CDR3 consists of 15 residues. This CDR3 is CASSLTGGTNTEAFF. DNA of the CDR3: TGCGCCAGCAGCTTAACAGGGGGTACGAACACTGAAGCTTTCTTT.

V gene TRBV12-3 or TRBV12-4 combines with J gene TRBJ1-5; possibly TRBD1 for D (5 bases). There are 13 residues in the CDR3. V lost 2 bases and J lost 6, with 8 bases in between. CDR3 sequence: CASSLKGSQPQHF. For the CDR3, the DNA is TGTGCCAGCAGTTTAAAGGGGAGTCAGCCCCAGCATTTT.

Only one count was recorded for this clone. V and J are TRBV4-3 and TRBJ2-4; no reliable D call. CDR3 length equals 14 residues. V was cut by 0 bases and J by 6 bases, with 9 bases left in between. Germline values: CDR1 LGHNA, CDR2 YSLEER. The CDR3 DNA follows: TGCGCCAGCAGCCAAGATCAGGCTAGAAACATTCAGTACTTC. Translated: CASSQDQARNIQYF.

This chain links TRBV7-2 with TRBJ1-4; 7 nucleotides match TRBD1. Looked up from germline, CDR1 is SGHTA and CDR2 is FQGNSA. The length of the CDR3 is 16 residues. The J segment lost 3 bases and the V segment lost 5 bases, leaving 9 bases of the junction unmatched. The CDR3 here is CASSRSTGTANEKLFF. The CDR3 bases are TGTGCCAGCAGCAGATCGACAGGGACGGCTAATGAAAAACTGTTTTTT.

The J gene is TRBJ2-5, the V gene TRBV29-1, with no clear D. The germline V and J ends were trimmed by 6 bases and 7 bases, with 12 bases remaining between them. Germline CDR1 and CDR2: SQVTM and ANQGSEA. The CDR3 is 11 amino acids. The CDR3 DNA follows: TGCAGCGTCCTCCTAAGTGGGACCCAGTACTTC. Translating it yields CSVLLSGTQYF.